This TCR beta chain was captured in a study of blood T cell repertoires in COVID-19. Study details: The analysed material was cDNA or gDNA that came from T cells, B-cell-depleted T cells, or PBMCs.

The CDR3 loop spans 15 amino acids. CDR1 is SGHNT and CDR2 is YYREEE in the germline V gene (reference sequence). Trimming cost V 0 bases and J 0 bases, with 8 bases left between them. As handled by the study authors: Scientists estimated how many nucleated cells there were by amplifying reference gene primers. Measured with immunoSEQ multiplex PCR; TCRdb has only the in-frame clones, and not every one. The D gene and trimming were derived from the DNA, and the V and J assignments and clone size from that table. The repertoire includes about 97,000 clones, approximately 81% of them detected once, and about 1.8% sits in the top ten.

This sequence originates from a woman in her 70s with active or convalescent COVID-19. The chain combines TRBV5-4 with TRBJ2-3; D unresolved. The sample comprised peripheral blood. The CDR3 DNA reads TGTGCCAGCAGCTTGGGGGCTATCAGCACAGATACGCAGTATTTT. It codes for CASSLGAISTDTQYF.